This is a list of T cell receptor beta chains from one sample in a study of control samples from healthy donors and cancer patients. This table comes from immunoSEQ multiplex PCR, and its TCRdb copy is limited to in-frame clones, with some not included. The data show around 120,000 clones, with approximately 94% seen just once and about 1.5% held by the top ten. Input material: PBMCs. Source of these receptors: a man aged 50 to 59 with head and neck cancer. Both conserved end residues are part of each CDR3. The order of the fields is J gene, D gene, clone size, V gene, CDR3 DNA, CDR3 protein. The D gene is left open where the match is weak. Clone sizes are given selectively: once, few, many, or a class where the clone is expanded.

TRBJ2-1 | TRBD1 | once | TRBV7-2 | TGTGCCAGCAGCCCCGAAAGCCTCCGGGACAGGGGAAGGTTTGAGCAGTTCTTC | CASSPESLRDRGRFEQFF
TRBJ1-4 | . | . | TRBV25-1 | TGTGCCAGCAGTAATACCAGGGTGGGGGAAAAACTGTTTTTT | CASSNTRVGEKLFF
TRBJ2-7 | . | . | TRBV12-3/TRBV12-4 | TGTGCCAGCAGTTTAGAAGGGTTCGAGCAGTACTTC | CASSLEGFEQYF
TRBJ2-6 | . | . | TRBV5-1 | TGCGCCAGCAGCTTGGGGGGTCCCTCTGGGGCCAACGTCCTGACTTTC | CASSLGGPSGANVLTF
TRBJ2-1 | . | . | TRBV7-9 | TGTGCCAGCACCCACCTCGGAGGGACACCGGCAGGGGAGCAGTTCTTC | CASTHLGGTPAGEQFF
TRBJ2-3 | . | . | TRBV5-1 | TGCGCCAGCAGCTTGGGGGACTGGAACACAGATACGCAGTATTTT | CASSLGDWNTDTQYF
TRBJ2-5 | . | . | TRBV7-3 | TGTGCCAGCAGCTTTCAGGGGGGACAAGAGACCCAGTACTTC | CASSFQGGQETQYF
TRBJ1-5 | TRBD1 | . | TRBV2 | TGTGCCAGCAGTGATGACAGGGGCCCCAATCAGCCCCAGCATTTT | CASSDDRGPNQPQHF
TRBJ1-1 | . | . | TRBV19 | TGTGCCAGTAGTTGGGGATTGACAGTGAACACTGAAGCTTTCTTT | CASSWGLTVNTEAFF
TRBJ2-7 | . | . | TRBV5-1 | TGCGCCAGCAGCTCCCGAGGACAGTCCTACGAGCAGTACTTC | CASSSRGQSYEQYF
TRBJ2-2 | TRBD1 | once | TRBV4-1 | TGCGCCAGCAGCTTTGGGGACAGGGGGCGACCCGGGGAGCTGTTTTTT | CASSFGDRGRPGELFF
TRBJ1-2 | . | . | TRBV7-9 | TGTGCCAGCAGTCCTATTGGGAGGGCCGCGAACGGCTACACCTTC | CASSPIGRAANGYTF
TRBJ1-4 | . | . | TRBV6-6 | TGTGCCAGCAGTTACTCGGCGGCCGATGAAAAACTGTTTTTT | CASSYSAADEKLFF
TRBJ2-5 | TRBD2 | . | TRBV7-2 | TGTGCCAGCAGCAGATCTATGCGGGGGGGCCGTTTAGAGACCCAGTACTTC | CASSRSMRGGRLETQYF
TRBJ2-1 | TRBD1 | . | TRBV13 | TGTGCCAGCAGCCGATACAGGGGGCGAAAGTACGAGCAGTTCTTC | CASSRYRGRKYEQFF
TRBJ2-7 | TRBD1 | once | TRBV24-1 | TGTGCCACCAGTGATTTTCGGCAGGGGGCTTACGAGCAGTACTTC | CATSDFRQGAYEQYF
TRBJ1-2 | . | . | TRBV5-1 | TGCGCCAGCAGCTTGGACCCTTCGGGTGGCTACACCTTC | CASSLDPSGGYTF
TRBJ1-1 | . | . | TRBV12-3/TRBV12-4 | TGTGCCAGCAGTCCCGTTAGCCCCGTTGAAGCTTTCTTT | CASSPVSPVEAFF
TRBJ2-7 | TRBD1 | . | TRBV2 | TGTGCCAGCACCCGACAGGGCAGCTCCTACGAGCAGTACTTC | CASTRQGSSYEQYF
TRBJ2-2 | . | . | TRBV10-3 | TGTGCCATCAGTGATAATGGGAACACCGGGGAGCTGTTTTTT | CAISDNGNTGELFF
TRBJ2-5 | . | . | TRBV3-1/TRBV3-2 | TGTGCCAGCAGCCAAGGCCCAGGACAGTATGACCAAGAGACCCAGTACTTC | CASSQGPGQYDQETQYF
TRBJ2-7 | TRBD2 | . | TRBV13 | TGTGCCAGCAGCCCATTTGGACTAGCGGGGGCCCTCGAGTACGAGCAGTACTTC | CASSPFGLAGALEYEQYF
TRBJ1-1 | . | . | TRBV14 | TGTGCCAGCAGCCAAGATTGGCAGGGCGTTAAGACTGAAGCTTTCTTT | CASSQDWQGVKTEAFF
TRBJ1-2 | . | . | TRBV5-6 | TGTGCCAGCAGCTTGGGCGTCGGGACCCACTATGGCTACACCTTC | CASSLGVGTHYGYTF
TRBJ2-7 | . | . | TRBV3-1/TRBV3-2 | TGTGCCAGCAGCAGGAGCTCCTACGAGCAGTACTTC | CASSRSSYEQYF
TRBJ2-7 | TRBD2 | . | TRBV3-1/TRBV3-2 | TGTGCCAGCAGCCAAGGGTCTAGCGGGTGCTCCTACGAGCAGTACTTC | CASSQGSSGCSYEQYF
TRBJ2-2 | . | . | TRBV6-5 | TGTGCCAGCAGATCGGACACCGGGGAGCTGTTTTTT | CASRSDTGELFF
TRBJ2-1 | . | . | TRBV19 | TGTGCCAGTAGTGACAGTTCCTACAATGAGCAGTTCTTC | CASSDSSYNEQFF
TRBJ1-2 | TRBD1 | . | TRBV3-1/TRBV3-2 | TGTGCCAGCAGCAGACCGGGACAGGGGTGTTACACCTTC | CASSRPGQGCYTF
TRBJ2-3 | . | . | TRBV18 | TGTGCCAGCTCGGTGGTCGCTGGGGGCACAGATACGCAGTATTTT | CASSVVAGGTDTQYF
TRBJ1-2 | . | . | TRBV10-3 | TGTGCCATCAGCCAGACAGACAGAAGCTATGGCTACACCTTC | CAISQTDRSYGYTF
TRBJ2-2 | TRBD2 | . | TRBV18 | TGTGCCAGCTCGCCCCTTCGCGGGGGGGGCGCGAACACCGGGGAGCTGTTTTTT | CASSPLRGGGANTGELFF
TRBJ1-5 | . | . | TRBV7-2 | TGTGCCAGCAGCTTGTTTTTGGCTGAACAGCCCCAGCATTTT | CASSLFLAEQPQHF
TRBJ1-4 | . | . | TRBV4-1 | TGCGCCAGCAGCCTAAATCCCGCAGGGACGGAAAAACTGTTTTTT | CASSLNPAGTEKLFF
TRBJ1-2 | TRBD1 | . | TRBV13 | TGTGCCAGCAGCTTAGGGCGGACAGGGGACAGCCATGGCTACACCTTC | CASSLGRTGDSHGYTF
TRBJ1-1 | . | . | TRBV5-6 | TGTGCCAGCAGCTTGGGAGGGAGTAAAGTTAGGAACACTGAAGCTTTCTTT | CASSLGGSKVRNTEAFF
TRBJ1-1 | . | once | TRBV3-1/TRBV3-2 | TGTGCCAGCAGCCAGGGGTTGGTTTTAGGCACTGAAGCTTTCTTT | CASSQGLVLGTEAFF
TRBJ1-1 | . | . | TRBV7-3 | TGTGCCAGCAGCTTAAACGTAAGGACTGAAGCTTTCTTT | CASSLNVRTEAFF
TRBJ1-2 | . | . | TRBV5-1 | TGCGCCAGCCGGAGGGAGGCGTATCGGAACTATGGCTACACCTTC | CASRREAYRNYGYTF
TRBJ1-1 | . | . | TRBV5-1 | TGCGCCAGCAGCCCGGCATTAAACACTGAAGCTTTCTTT | CASSPALNTEAFF
TRBJ2-5 | TRBD2 | . | TRBV7-2 | TGTGCCAGCAGCATCAGACTAGCGGGGGGTGAGACCCAGTACTTC | CASSIRLAGGETQYF
TRBJ1-6 | . | . | TRBV6-1 | TGTGCCAGCAGTGACCCGCAGAGCTCCTATAATTCACCCCTCCACTTT | CASSDPQSSYNSPLHF
TRBJ2-3 | . | . | TRBV5-4 | TGTGCCAGCAGCTTAGGCCGGGGGGCGGATACGCAGTATTTT | CASSLGRGADTQYF
TRBJ1-2 | . | . | TRBV7-2 | TGTGCCAGCAGATTAGGGAACTATGGCTACACCTTC | CASRLGNYGYTF
TRBJ2-2 | TRBD2 | . | TRBV6-5 | TGTGCCAGCAGTTACGCTAGCGGGGGTTGGGGGGAGCTGTTTTTT | CASSYASGGWGELFF
TRBJ2-2 | TRBD1 | . | TRBV5-1 | TGCGCCAGCAGCTTGGCTCCTACAGGGGGCGGGGAGCTGTTTTTT | CASSLAPTGGGELFF
TRBJ1-1 | . | . | TRBV7-3 | TGTGCCAGCAGCTTAACGGGGAGGAACACTGAAGCTTTCTTT | CASSLTGRNTEAFF
TRBJ2-2 | . | . | TRBV2 | TGTGCCAGCAGGCTTTTTGGGGTTACCGGGGAGCTGTTTTTT | CASRLFGVTGELFF
TRBJ2-7 | . | . | TRBV5-6 | TGTGCCAGCAGTTTTACAGGTTACGTCTTCTACGAGCAGTACTTC | CASSFTGYVFYEQYF
TRBJ2-1 | . | . | TRBV7-2 | TGTGCCAGCAGCTTAGATCGGCTGGCGTCTGAGCAGTTCTTC | CASSLDRLASEQFF
TRBJ2-7 | . | . | TRBV12-3/TRBV12-4 | TGTGCCAGCAGGTTGGGGGGCGGGTACGAGCAGTACTTC | CASRLGGGYEQYF
TRBJ2-3 | TRBD2 | . | TRBV18 | TGTGCCAGCTGCCAGACTAGCGGGGGGACAGATACGCAGTATTTT | CASCQTSGGTDTQYF
TRBJ2-7 | . | . | TRBV28 | TGTGCCAGCAGTTCACGCCGGGACTCTACCTTC | CASSSRRDSTF
TRBJ1-6 | . | . | TRBV19 | TGTGCCAGTAGTCGTCGGGGAGGTTCACCCCTCCACTTT | CASSRRGGSPLHF
TRBJ2-5 | . | . | TRBV5-5 | TGTGCCAGCAGTCTGACCCAAATGGGGACCCAGTACTTC | CASSLTQMGTQYF